Below are 21 T cell receptor beta chains sequenced from a single sample in a study of metastatic and nonmetastatic thyroid tumors. Prior to thyroid surgery, none of the patients had received any treatment. TCRdb re-clonotyped the PCR reads via MiXCR. The table includes some 55,000 clones, roughly 30% detected once. Material for sequencing was blood. The receptors originated from a female donor with papillary thyroid cancer or a benign thyroid nodule (not recorded which). Some clones in this sample may be carry-over from other donors' samples.

The genes are TRBV6-1 and TRBJ1-5; D is ambiguous. V shed 3 bases and J shed 5 bases, with 5 bases lying between them. This CDR3 has 12 amino acids. Germline CDR1 MNHNS, CDR2 SASEGT. CDR3 sequence reads: CASSDFDQPQHF. As DNA, the CDR3 is TGTGCCAGCAGTGACTTCGATCAGCCCCAGCATTTT.

Concerning this clone itself: This CDR3 is missing its conserved last phenylalanine or tryptophan, likely due to a read error. J is TRBJ2-7 and V is TRBV10-1; 7 bases map to TRBD1. The CDR3 has 13 residues. The V segment lost 6 bases and the J segment 1 base; nucleotides outside the gene matches: 3. Germline V gives CDR1 WNHNN, CDR2 SYGVQD (reference sequence). CDR3 coding DNA: TGCGCCAGCAGCGGGGACAGTTCCTACGAGCAGTACCTC. Its protein is CASSGDSSYEQYL.

Remarks on this clone: Other DNA sequences from this sample encode an identical CDR3 as well. The chain carries TRBV2 and TRBJ2-5; 9 bases line up with TRBD1. The CDR3 loop spans 11 amino acids. V lost 7 bases and J lost 14; bases outside the gene matches: 8. CDR1 is SNHLY, CDR2 FYNNEI, per germline. The CDR3 region is CASNPTGGAYF. The CDR3 DNA reads as TGTGCCAGCAACCCGACAGGGGGTGCCTACTTC.

Within the sample, this clone is large. The CDR3 loop reads CASSTGLLYEQYF. The CDR3 DNA is TGTGCCAGCAGTACCGGACTTCTCTACGAGCAGTACTTC. The genes are TRBV27 and TRBJ2-7; weak D call: TRBD2 (5 bases). This CDR3 is 13 amino acids long. V was clipped by 5 bases and J by 3 bases, with 11 bases between them. The germline V gene has CDR1 MNHEY and CDR2 SMNVEV (reference sequence).

The rearrangement links TRBV12-3 or TRBV12-4 to TRBJ1-2; tentatively, D is TRBD1 (6 bases). V was cut by 5 bases and J by 2 bases, with 9 bases left in between. The length of the CDR3 is 13 residues. For the CDR3, the DNA is TGTGCCAGCAGTGGGACAAGCAACTATGGCTACACCTTC. Translated, it gives CASSGTSNYGYTF.

By sample share, this clone is medium-sized (0.01 to 0.1%). The chain recombines TRBV27 with TRBJ2-7; D tentatively fits TRBD1 or TRBD2 (5 bases each). Trimming took 3 bases from V and 1 from J, leaving 13 bases between them. The germline gives CDR1 MNHEY, CDR2 SMNVEV (reference sequence). CDR3 size: 15 residues. The DNA of the CDR3 is TGTGCCAGCAGTTTCTCGGGGCTTTCGTCCTACGAGCAGTACTTC. Protein sequence: CASSFSGLSSYEQYF.

The gene calls are TRBV19 and TRBJ1-1; TRBD1 matches 7 bases. The CDR3 contains 15 residues. The J segment lost 7 bases and the V segment lost 9 bases, leaving 17 bases of the junction unmatched. CDR1 is LNHDA, CDR2 SQIVND, per germline (reference sequence). The CDR3 is CASYNRGAAAGEAFF. The CDR3 region has the DNA TGTGCCAGCTACAACAGGGGCGCGGCGGCAGGTGAAGCTTTCTTT.

This clone showed up just a few times. This sequence joins TRBV14 and TRBJ2-7; 7 bases agree with TRBD2. Losses at the gene ends were 5 bases for V and 0 bases for J; bases not matched to a gene: 13. The germline CDR1 and CDR2 sequences are SGHDN and FVKESK. This CDR3 is 17 amino acids long. The CDR3 sequence is CASSKRSLLADSYEQYF. The CDR3 region has the DNA TGTGCCAGCAGCAAGAGGTCTCTTCTAGCGGACTCCTACGAGCAGTACTTC.

The CDR3 coding sequence is TGTGCCAGCACCCTCATTAGCAATCAGCCCCAGCATTTT. This gives the protein CASTLISNQPQHF. The chain links TRBV28 to TRBJ1-5; D gene ambiguous. Looked up from germline, CDR1 is MDHEN and CDR2 is SYDVKM. V was shortened by 7 bases and J by 0 bases, with 7 bases between the two germline ends. This CDR3 has 13 residues.

The chain carries TRBV20-1 and TRBJ2-5; D is perhaps TRBD1 (7 bases). Deletions cut 0 bases from V and 1 base from J, with 15 bases between. The CDR3 is 16 residues long. CDR1 DFQATT and CDR2 SNEGSKA come from the germline V gene (reference sequence). The CDR3 spells CSARDTFRGVQETQYF. The CDR3 DNA follows: TGCAGTGCTAGAGATACCTTCAGGGGGGTCCAAGAGACCCAGTACTTC.

The chain combines TRBV27 with TRBJ2-7; 7 bases are a match to TRBD1. The CDR3 is 13 residues long. Trimming at V came to 3 bases and at J to 3 bases, leaving 2 bases not matched to a gene. The germline V gene encodes CDR1 MNHEY and CDR2 SMNVEV (reference sequence). This CDR3 is CASSFNRGYEQYF. The CDR3 DNA is TGTGCCAGCAGTTTTAACAGGGGCTACGAGCAGTACTTC.

With respect to this clone: This sequence may be a read error, since a much larger clone differs from it by one base. The CDR3 nucleotides are TGTGTCAGCAGTGGGACAGCCTTCTACGAGCAGTACTTC. As protein: CVSSGTAFYEQYF. The genes are TRBV12-3 or TRBV12-4 and TRBJ2-7; 7 bases are shared with TRBD1. There are 13 residues in the CDR3.

The rearrangement links TRBV11-1 to TRBJ2-1, with D perhaps matching TRBD2 (6 bases). CDR1 is SGHAT, CDR2 FQDESV, per germline (reference sequence). Trimming stripped 4 bases from V and 2 bases from J, with 12 bases between. The CDR3 totals 15 residues. In nucleotides, the CDR3 is TGTGCCAGCAGCTGCAGGGACTGGGCCTACAATGAGCAGTTCTTC. Translation gives CASSCRDWAYNEQFF.

There are a few counts of this clone. The chain combines TRBV2 with TRBJ2-7; TRBD1 matches 8 bases. Germline values: CDR1 SNHLY, CDR2 FYNNEI. J gave up 6 bases and V 7 bases, and 14 bases lay outside the gene matches. The CDR3 is 15 residues long. The CDR3: CASTYQGAAPVEQYF. CDR3 nucleotides: TGTGCCAGCACCTACCAGGGGGCAGCCCCCGTCGAGCAGTACTTC.

The chain joins TRBV6-2 or TRBV6-3 to TRBJ2-7, with a possible D match to TRBD2 (6 bases). V was clipped by 6 bases and J by 3 bases, with 15 bases between them. This CDR3 spans 14 amino acids. Germline loops: CDR1 MNHEY, CDR2 SVGEGT. The CDR3 loop reads CASREEGKNYEQYF. The CDR3 coding sequence is TGTGCCAGCAGAGAGGAGGGAAAGAACTACGAGCAGTACTTC.

The chain couples TRBV5-5 to TRBJ2-3; 10 bases match TRBD2. With V trimmed by 4 bases and J by 5 bases, 4 bases remained unmatched. Per the germline V gene, CDR1 is SGHKS and CDR2 is YYEKEE (reference sequence). There are 14 residues in the CDR3. The CDR3 sequence: CASSQRLAGDTQYF. Written as DNA, the CDR3 is TGTGCCAGCAGCCAACGACTAGCGGGAGATACGCAGTATTTT.

Note on this clone: The junction departs from germline at one end; a sequencing error may be responsible. This chain connects TRBV28 to TRBJ2-2, with TRBD2 matching over 8 bases. Germline loops: CDR1 MDHEN, CDR2 SYDVKM. The CDR3 covers 14 residues. The CDR3 coding sequence is TGTGCCAGCAGCTTTAGCGGGAACGCCGGGGAGCTGTTTTTT. It specifies CASSFSGNAGELFF.

This clone was seen only once. The chain recombines TRBV7-9 with TRBJ1-2; no clear D gene. The V gene's germline CDR1 is SEHNR and CDR2 FQNEAQ (reference sequence). CDR3 length: 14 amino acids. Trimming removed 7 bases at V and 5 bases at J, with 17 bases between. CDR3 in DNA: TGTGCCAGCACCCGAGGGCAGGCTGGGTATGGCTACACCTTC. It translates to CASTRGQAGYGYTF.

The chain employs TRBV7-9 and TRBJ2-7; D is possibly TRBD2 (6 bases). The CDR3 totals 15 residues. Germline-derived CDR1 and CDR2 are SEHNR and FQNEAQ (reference sequence). V was clipped by 5 bases and J by 4 bases, with 18 bases between them. CDR3 region: CASSGVGRSIYEQYF. The CDR3 nucleotides are TGTGCCAGCAGCGGTGTTGGGAGGTCTATTTACGAGCAGTACTTC. Full variable domain (outside the CDR3, taken from reference TRBV7-9 and TRBJ2-7): DTGVSQNPRHKITKRGQNVTFRCDPISEHNRLYWYRQTLGQGPEFLTYFQNEAQLEKSRLLSDRFSAERPKGSFSTLEIQRTEQGDSAMYLCASSGVGRSIYEQYFGPGTRLTVT.

This clone was detected only a few times. The V call is TRBV6-5, the J call TRBJ2-7; TRBD1 aligns across 7 bases. This CDR3 region has 16 residues. V shed 4 bases, J shed 3 bases, and the junction held 12 bases outside the gene matches. The germline V gene encodes CDR1 MNHEY and CDR2 SVGAGI. CDR3 nucleotide sequence: TGTGCCAGCAGTTCGACAGGGCATGGCCCTCACTACGAGCAGTACTTC. It yields the protein CASSSTGHGPHYEQYF.

V usage is TRBV30 and J usage is TRBJ1-6; D is unresolved. Deletions cut 0 bases from V and 12 bases from J, with 12 bases between. In germline, CDR1 is GTSNPN, CDR2 SVGIG (reference sequence). The CDR3 consists of 13 residues. In DNA form, the CDR3 reads TGTGCCTGGAGTGTAGGGTCCAGGAGACCCCTCCACTTT. Protein sequence: CAWSVGSRRPLHF.